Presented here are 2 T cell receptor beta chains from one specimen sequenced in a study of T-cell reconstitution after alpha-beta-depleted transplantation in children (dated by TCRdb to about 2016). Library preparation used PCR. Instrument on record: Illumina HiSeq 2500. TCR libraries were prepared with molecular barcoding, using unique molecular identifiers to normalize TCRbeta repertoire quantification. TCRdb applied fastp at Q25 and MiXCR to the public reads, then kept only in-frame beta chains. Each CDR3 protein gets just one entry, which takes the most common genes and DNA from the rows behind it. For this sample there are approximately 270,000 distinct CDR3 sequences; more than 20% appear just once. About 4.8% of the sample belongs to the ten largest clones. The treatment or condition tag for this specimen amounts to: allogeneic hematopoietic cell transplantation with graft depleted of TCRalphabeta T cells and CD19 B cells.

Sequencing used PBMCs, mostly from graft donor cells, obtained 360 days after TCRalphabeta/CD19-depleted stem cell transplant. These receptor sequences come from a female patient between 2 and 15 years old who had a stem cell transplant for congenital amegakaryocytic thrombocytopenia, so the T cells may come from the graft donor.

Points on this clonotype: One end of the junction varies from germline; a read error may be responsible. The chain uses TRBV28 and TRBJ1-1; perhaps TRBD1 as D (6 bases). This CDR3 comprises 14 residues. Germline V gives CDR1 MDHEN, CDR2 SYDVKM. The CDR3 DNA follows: TGTGCCAGCAGTCTCCCCGGGGGGCCCACTGAAGCTTCCTTT. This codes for CASSLPGGPTEASF. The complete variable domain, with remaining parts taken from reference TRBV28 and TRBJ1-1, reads DVKVTQSSRYLVKRTGEKVFLECVQDMDHENMFWYRQDPGLGLRLIYFSYDVKMKEKGDIPEGYSVSREKKERFSLILESASTNQTSMYLCASSLPGGPTEASFGQGTRLTVV.

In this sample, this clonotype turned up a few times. DNA of the CDR3: TGTGCCAGCAGTTTACTAGCGGGGGGGGGCCAGGAGCAGTACTTC. This encodes CASSLLAGGGQEQYF. V and J are TRBV12-3 or TRBV12-4 and TRBJ2-7; TRBD2 matches at 12 bases. With 2 bases clipped from V and 7 bases from J, the junction kept 6 bases outside the gene matches. This CDR3 has 15 residues.